These 3 T cell receptor beta chains originate from one sample sequenced in a study of tumor and adjacent non-tumor tissue in lung cancer. No cell sorting was done before RNA was extracted from the tissue. A modified ARM-PCR protocol with three rounds of nested PCR amplified TCRbeta. TCRdb re-called the multiplex PCR reads with MiXCR, one entry per CDR3 protein. The repertoire consists of fewer than 150,000 distinct CDR3 sequences, with around 67% occurring once and the leading ten covering roughly 20%. The sequenced sample was lung tumor tissue. The source is a man in his sixties with small cell lung cancer.

To note about this clonotype: One end of the junction fails to match germline, which may point to a read error. The chain links TRBV20-1 to TRBJ1-5; D possibly corresponds to TRBD1 (6 bases). CDR3 size: 13 residues. CDR1 and CDR2 from the germline V gene are DFQATT and SNEGSKA (reference sequence). In DNA form, the CDR3 reads TGCAGTGCCAAGCAGGGGCTGGATCAGCCTCAGCATTTT. Amino acid sequence: CSAKQGLDQPQHF.

The J gene is TRBJ1-1, the V gene TRBV6-1; no clear D. This CDR3 region has 17 residues. V shed 7 bases and J shed 0 bases, with 21 bases lying between them. CDR1 MNHNS and CDR2 SASEGT come from the germline V gene. The CDR3 sequence is CASTTGRLPLLNTEAFF. DNA of the CDR3: TGTGCCAGCACCACCGGACGGCTGCCCCTATTGAACACTGAAGCTTTCTTT.

Note on this clonotype: A much larger clone is a single base away; this may be a read error. This chain joins TRBV29-1 and TRBJ2-3; D is uncertain. Germline loops: CDR1 SQVTM, CDR2 ANQGSEA. The CDR3 covers 12 residues. CDR3 sequence: CGVVGNTDTQYF. CDR3 nucleotide sequence: TGCGGCGTTGTAGGTAACACAGATACGCAGTATTTT.